This T cell receptor beta chain was identified in a study of cytomegalovirus exposure and HLA in healthy donors. General study results and limits: Later on, an analysis showed TCR association rates differing by HLA locus, with DRB1 the most and HLA-C the fewest. Owing to their indistinguishability, certain V segments, notably TRBV6-2 and TRBV6-3, were excluded. Across donors, most TCRs were seen rarely, yet some public ones were widespread.

It was with 60 Vbeta and 13 Jbeta primers that the PCR ran. This table comes from immunoSEQ multiplex PCR, and its TCRdb copy is limited to in-frame clones, with some not included. The sample yields some 85,000 clones, 70% to 80% seen once. CDR1 and CDR2 (germline): LGHNA, YNFKEQ. The CDR3 extends over 17 amino acids. The trim removed 1 base at V and 3 bases at J, leaving 5 bases unmatched. Note on this clone: Its antigen is not identified.

The rearrangement joins TRBV4-2 to TRBJ2-3, with 12 bases lining up with TRBD2. The sample consisted of PBMCs. The TCR sequence derives from a man in his thirties or forties in good health and CMV-seronegative. CDR3 sequence reads: CASSQALAGGFTDTQYF. The CDR3 nucleotides read TGTGCCAGCAGCCAAGCTCTAGCGGGAGGGTTTACAGATACGCAGTATTTT.